A selection of T cell receptor beta chains follows, all from one sample in a study of blood T cell repertoires in COVID-19. Sequencing used immunoSEQ multiplex PCR; TCRdb keeps in-frame clones, though not all of them. The table includes about 230,000 clones, roughly 88% detected once. Sequenced: peripheral blood. Receptor source: a man aged 35-49 years who had recovered from COVID-19. The CDR3 runs from the conserved cysteine through the conserved F or W. Fields, in order: V gene, clone size, J gene, D gene, CDR3 protein, CDR3 DNA. D genes are given only for firm matches. Expanded clones get a size class; other rows say once, few or many, or leave the size out.

v_gene: TRBV6-5; abundance: NA; j_gene: TRBJ2-1; d_gene: TRBD1; CDR3aa: CASKGTGGHNEQFF; CDR3nt: TGTGCCAGCAAAGGGACAGGGGGTCACAATGAGCAGTTCTTC
v_gene: TRBV19; abundance: NA; j_gene: TRBJ1-5; d_gene: NA; CDR3aa: CASSSWDKDQPQHF; CDR3nt: TGTGCCAGTAGTTCCTGGGACAAGGATCAGCCCCAGCATTTT
v_gene: TRBV11-3; abundance: NA; j_gene: TRBJ2-7; d_gene: NA; CDR3aa: CASSFFRNGEQYF; CDR3nt: TGTGCCAGCAGCTTTTTCAGGAACGGCGAGCAGTACTTC
v_gene: TRBV5-6; abundance: NA; j_gene: TRBJ2-3; d_gene: TRBD2; CDR3aa: CASSAGTSLDTQYF; CDR3nt: TGTGCCAGCAGCGCTGGGACTAGCCTCGATACGCAGTATTTT
v_gene: TRBV24-1; abundance: NA; j_gene: TRBJ2-3; d_gene: TRBD2; CDR3aa: CATSDGGLGFRDTQYF; CDR3nt: TGTGCCACCAGTGACGGGGGACTAGGGTTTAGAGATACGCAGTATTTT
v_gene: TRBV6-5; abundance: once; j_gene: TRBJ2-7; d_gene: NA; CDR3aa: CASRGLPHYEQYF; CDR3nt: TGTGCCAGCCGAGGACTGCCCCATTACGAGCAGTACTTC
v_gene: TRBV10-3; abundance: once; j_gene: TRBJ2-2; d_gene: NA; CDR3aa: CAIKSSGSLNTGELFF; CDR3nt: TGTGCCATCAAGTCTTCAGGCTCTCTAAACACCGGGGAGCTGTTTTTT
v_gene: TRBV3-1/TRBV3-2; abundance: NA; j_gene: TRBJ1-2; d_gene: NA; CDR3aa: CASSQEQGGYGYTF; CDR3nt: TGTGCCAGCAGCCAAGAGCAGGGAGGCTATGGCTACACCTTC
v_gene: TRBV5-1; abundance: NA; j_gene: TRBJ2-4; d_gene: NA; CDR3aa: CASSLTGQIAKNIQYF; CDR3nt: TGCGCCAGCAGCTTGACGGGACAAATAGCCAAAAACATTCAGTACTTC
v_gene: TRBV9; abundance: once; j_gene: TRBJ2-1; d_gene: TRBD2; CDR3aa: CASSKPTSGEDNEQFF; CDR3nt: TGTGCCAGCAGCAAGCCTACTAGCGGGGAAGACAATGAGCAGTTCTTC
v_gene: TRBV5-1; abundance: NA; j_gene: TRBJ2-1; d_gene: NA; CDR3aa: CASTRQGEYNEQFF; CDR3nt: TGCGCCAGCACCCGCCAAGGAGAGTACAATGAGCAGTTCTTC
v_gene: TRBV5-4; abundance: NA; j_gene: TRBJ2-3; d_gene: TRBD2; CDR3aa: CASSLSGSTDTQYF; CDR3nt: TGTGCCAGCAGCCTTAGCGGGAGCACAGATACGCAGTATTTT
v_gene: TRBV7-2; abundance: NA; j_gene: TRBJ2-5; d_gene: NA; CDR3aa: CASSLALSLETQYF; CDR3nt: TGTGCCAGCAGCTTAGCCTTATCGTTGGAGACCCAGTACTTC
v_gene: TRBV6-2/TRBV6-3; abundance: NA; j_gene: TRBJ2-4; d_gene: TRBD2; CDR3aa: CASSPLVGGDKNIQYF; CDR3nt: TGTGCCAGCAGTCCCCTAGTGGGAGGGGACAAAAACATTCAGTACTTC
v_gene: TRBV19; abundance: NA; j_gene: TRBJ2-3; d_gene: NA; CDR3aa: CASSISQGTGTDTQYF; CDR3nt: TGTGCCAGTAGTATAAGCCAGGGAACGGGCACAGATACGCAGTATTTT
v_gene: TRBV29-1; abundance: once; j_gene: TRBJ2-7; d_gene: NA; CDR3aa: CSVESGTGSYEQYF; CDR3nt: TGCAGCGTTGAAAGCGGGACAGGCTCCTACGAGCAGTACTTC
v_gene: TRBV6-2/TRBV6-3; abundance: NA; j_gene: TRBJ1-6; d_gene: TRBD1; CDR3aa: CASSTGQYNSPLHF; CDR3nt: TGTGCCAGCAGCACGGGACAGTATAATTCACCCCTCCACTTT
v_gene: TRBV27; abundance: NA; j_gene: TRBJ2-7; d_gene: TRBD1; CDR3aa: CASSLWQGVSYEQYF; CDR3nt: TGTGCCAGCAGTTTATGGCAGGGGGTATCCTACGAGCAGTACTTC
v_gene: TRBV3-1/TRBV3-2; abundance: NA; j_gene: TRBJ2-1; d_gene: NA; CDR3aa: CASSQDPSILYQFF; CDR3nt: TGTGCCAGCAGCCAAGATCCGAGCATTCTATATCAGTTCTTC
v_gene: TRBV19; abundance: NA; j_gene: TRBJ2-3; d_gene: NA; CDR3aa: CASSISPRTDTQYF; CDR3nt: TGTGCCAGTAGTATAAGTCCTAGAACAGATACGCAGTATTTT
v_gene: TRBV7-2; abundance: few; j_gene: TRBJ1-2; d_gene: NA; CDR3aa: CASSFTGRANYGYTF; CDR3nt: TGTGCCAGCAGCTTTACAGGGAGAGCTAACTATGGCTACACCTTC
v_gene: TRBV7-9; abundance: NA; j_gene: TRBJ2-1; d_gene: TRBD2; CDR3aa: CASRRSSGGANEQFF; CDR3nt: TGTGCCAGCAGGCGTTCTAGCGGGGGGGCCAATGAGCAGTTCTTC
v_gene: TRBV6-5; abundance: NA; j_gene: TRBJ1-1; d_gene: NA; CDR3aa: CASRPGRGSNTEAFF; CDR3nt: TGTGCCAGCCGCCCCGGGAGGGGCTCGAACACTGAAGCTTTCTTT
v_gene: TRBV5-8; abundance: once; j_gene: TRBJ1-2; d_gene: NA; CDR3aa: CASSLAGTILHTF; CDR3nt: TGTGCCAGCAGCCTAGCAGGAACAATATTACACACCTTC
v_gene: TRBV15; abundance: NA; j_gene: TRBJ1-2; d_gene: NA; CDR3aa: CATSRDLAVPNYGYTF; CDR3nt: TGTGCCACCAGCAGAGATTTGGCAGTCCCTAACTATGGCTACACCTTC
v_gene: TRBV6-5; abundance: NA; j_gene: TRBJ1-2; d_gene: NA; CDR3aa: CASSYSIRGGYTF; CDR3nt: TGTGCCAGCAGTTACTCGATTAGGGGGGGCTACACCTTC
v_gene: TRBV30; abundance: NA; j_gene: TRBJ2-5; d_gene: NA; CDR3aa: CAWRSGGPQETQYF; CDR3nt: TGTGCCTGGAGATCTGGAGGACCACAAGAGACCCAGTACTTC
v_gene: TRBV5-4; abundance: NA; j_gene: TRBJ2-5; d_gene: TRBD1; CDR3aa: CASSSDRGETQYF; CDR3nt: TGTGCCAGCAGCTCGGACAGGGGGGAGACCCAGTACTTC
v_gene: TRBV6-6; abundance: NA; j_gene: TRBJ1-5; d_gene: NA; CDR3aa: CASSYGGADQPQHF; CDR3nt: TGTGCCAGCAGTTACGGGGGCGCCGATCAGCCCCAGCATTTT
v_gene: TRBV7-9; abundance: NA; j_gene: TRBJ2-2; d_gene: NA; CDR3aa: CASSSLTENTGELFF; CDR3nt: TGTGCCAGCAGCTCACTGACAGAGAACACCGGGGAGCTGTTTTTT
v_gene: TRBV28; abundance: NA; j_gene: TRBJ1-4; d_gene: NA; CDR3aa: CASSLGGPKLFF; CDR3nt: TGTGCCAGCAGTTTAGGCGGTCCGAAACTGTTTTTT
v_gene: TRBV7-2; abundance: NA; j_gene: TRBJ2-2; d_gene: TRBD2; CDR3aa: CASSLTTLPSGRYTGELFF; CDR3nt: TGTGCCAGCAGCTTAACTACTCTCCCTAGCGGAAGATACACCGGGGAGCTGTTTTTT
v_gene: TRBV7-6; abundance: NA; j_gene: TRBJ1-6; d_gene: NA; CDR3aa: CASSLGGGGNSPLHF; CDR3nt: TGTGCCAGCAGCTTAGGTGGGGGAGGAAATTCACCCCTCCACTTT
v_gene: TRBV19; abundance: NA; j_gene: TRBJ1-3; d_gene: TRBD1; CDR3aa: CASSRDRAGNTIYF; CDR3nt: TGTGCCAGTAGTAGGGACAGAGCTGGAAACACCATATATTTT
v_gene: TRBV5-1; abundance: NA; j_gene: TRBJ2-7; d_gene: NA; CDR3aa: CASTIGGASGFYEQYF; CDR3nt: TGCGCCAGCACAATCGGGGGAGCCTCGGGTTTCTACGAGCAGTACTTC
v_gene: TRBV19; abundance: few; j_gene: TRBJ1-1; d_gene: TRBD1; CDR3aa: CASSATGGGTEAFF; CDR3nt: TGTGCCAGTAGTGCTACAGGGGGGGGCACTGAAGCTTTCTTT
v_gene: TRBV2; abundance: NA; j_gene: TRBJ2-3; d_gene: TRBD2; CDR3aa: CASRMASGKIDTQYF; CDR3nt: TGTGCCAGCAGGATGGCTAGCGGGAAAATAGATACGCAGTATTTT
v_gene: TRBV24-1; abundance: NA; j_gene: TRBJ2-1; d_gene: NA; CDR3aa: CATSDFQASVHEQFF; CDR3nt: TGTGCCACCAGTGATTTCCAAGCTAGCGTTCATGAGCAGTTCTTC
v_gene: TRBV2; abundance: NA; j_gene: TRBJ2-5; d_gene: TRBD2; CDR3aa: CASRTAGGRVETQYF; CDR3nt: TGTGCCAGCAGGACAGCGGGGGGGAGGGTAGAGACCCAGTACTTC
v_gene: TRBV5-5; abundance: NA; j_gene: TRBJ2-7; d_gene: TRBD2; CDR3aa: CASSQGLAGGLSYEQYF; CDR3nt: TGTGCCAGCAGCCAGGGACTAGCGGGGGGCCTCTCCTACGAGCAGTACTTC
v_gene: TRBV5-6; abundance: NA; j_gene: TRBJ2-3; d_gene: NA; CDR3aa: CASSRRDSYTDTQYF; CDR3nt: TGTGCCAGCAGCCGCCGGGACTCCTACACAGATACGCAGTATTTT
v_gene: TRBV5-8; abundance: NA; j_gene: TRBJ2-2; d_gene: NA; CDR3aa: CASSLTAGPMNTGELFF; CDR3nt: TGTGCCAGCAGCTTGACAGCCGGCCCTATGAACACCGGGGAGCTGTTTTTT
v_gene: TRBV23-1; abundance: NA; j_gene: TRBJ1-2; d_gene: NA; CDR3aa: CASSQQVDGYTF; CDR3nt: TGCGCCAGCAGTCAACAGGTGGATGGCTACACCTTC
v_gene: TRBV30; abundance: NA; j_gene: TRBJ1-1; d_gene: NA; CDR3aa: CAWSRLGGNTEAFF; CDR3nt: TGTGCCTGGAGTAGGTTGGGAGGAAACACTGAAGCTTTCTTT
v_gene: TRBV5-1; abundance: NA; j_gene: TRBJ2-2; d_gene: NA; CDR3aa: CASSSSTGELFF; CDR3nt: TGCGCCAGCAGCTCATCCACCGGGGAGCTGTTTTTT
v_gene: TRBV3-1/TRBV3-2; abundance: NA; j_gene: TRBJ2-3; d_gene: TRBD2; CDR3aa: CASSQGPAGGDTQYF; CDR3nt: TGTGCCAGCAGCCAAGGCCCAGCGGGGGGGGATACGCAGTATTTT
v_gene: TRBV6-6; abundance: NA; j_gene: TRBJ2-7; d_gene: TRBD1; CDR3aa: CASRDRLGLSYEQYF; CDR3nt: TGTGCCAGCAGGGACAGGCTAGGCCTCTCCTACGAGCAGTACTTC
v_gene: TRBV7-2; abundance: once; j_gene: TRBJ2-7; d_gene: NA; CDR3aa: CASSLASVYEQYF; CDR3nt: TGTGCCAGCAGCTTAGCTTCAGTCTACGAGCAGTACTTC
v_gene: TRBV19; abundance: NA; j_gene: TRBJ2-4; d_gene: TRBD2; CDR3aa: CASSTQAGGVQNIQYF; CDR3nt: TGTGCCAGTAGTACCCAGGCGGGGGGGGTCCAAAACATTCAGTACTTC
v_gene: TRBV5-4; abundance: NA; j_gene: TRBJ1-3; d_gene: NA; CDR3aa: CATKRYHSGNTIYF; CDR3nt: TGTGCCACCAAGAGGTATCACTCTGGAAACACCATATATTTT
v_gene: TRBV2; abundance: NA; j_gene: TRBJ1-4; d_gene: NA; CDR3aa: CASGRDGKKLFF; CDR3nt: TGTGCCAGCGGGAGGGACGGTAAAAAACTGTTTTTT
v_gene: TRBV19; abundance: NA; j_gene: TRBJ2-2; d_gene: NA; CDR3aa: CAGRDTRGYTGELFF; CDR3nt: TGTGCCGGACGGGACACCAGGGGTTACACCGGGGAGCTGTTTTTT
v_gene: TRBV23-1; abundance: NA; j_gene: TRBJ1-1; d_gene: TRBD1; CDR3aa: CASSQSMDRGMNTEAFF; CDR3nt: TGCGCCAGCAGTCAATCGATGGACAGGGGTATGAACACTGAAGCTTTCTTT
v_gene: TRBV7-8; abundance: NA; j_gene: TRBJ1-5; d_gene: NA; CDR3aa: CASSSQVGYDQPQHF; CDR3nt: TGTGCCAGCAGCTCTCAGGTTGGGTACGATCAGCCCCAGCATTTT
v_gene: TRBV5-6; abundance: NA; j_gene: TRBJ2-1; d_gene: TRBD2; CDR3aa: CASSLVGGLAANEQFF; CDR3nt: TGTGCCAGCAGCTTGGTTGGAGGACTAGCAGCGAATGAGCAGTTCTTC
v_gene: TRBV18; abundance: once; j_gene: TRBJ1-5; d_gene: TRBD1; CDR3aa: CASSRQGSAGQPQHF; CDR3nt: TGTGCCAGCTCACGACAGGGTTCCGCCGGTCAGCCCCAGCATTTT
v_gene: TRBV5-6; abundance: NA; j_gene: TRBJ2-5; d_gene: TRBD2; CDR3aa: CASSLGLAGTETQYF; CDR3nt: TGTGCCAGCAGCTTAGGACTAGCGGGGACGGAGACCCAGTACTTC